This TCR beta chain was sequenced during a study of blood T cell repertoires in COVID-19. For the study at large: Samples came from the United States, Italy and Spain, spanning acute and convalescent COVID-19. The cDNA or gDNA used as material had been derived from T cells, B-cell-depleted T cells, or PBMCs.

The length of the CDR3 is 14 residues. CDR1 is LNHNV and CDR2 is YYDKDF in the germline V gene (reference sequence). Germline trimming cut 2 bases from V and 4 bases from J; bases unmatched to any gene: 5. Patients from Seattle were sampled longitudinally, starting during active infection. The table came from immunoSEQ multiplex PCR; TCRdb's copy has only in-frame clones and leaves some out. Of hundreds of thousands of clones listed, around 91% are singletons. The sample consisted of peripheral blood. The clonotype comes from a woman between 35 and 50 years old with COVID-19, enrolled during active disease. The genes are TRBV15 and TRBJ2-7; 7 bases line up with TRBD1. CDR3 sequence reads: CATSRTTGSYEQYF. The CDR3, as DNA: TGTGCCACCAGCAGAACGACAGGGTCTTACGAGCAGTACTTC. The variable domain in full, completed from reference TRBV15 and TRBJ2-7, reads DAMVIQNPRYQVTQFGKPVTLSCSQTLNHNVMYWYQQKSSQAPKLLFHYYDKDFNNEADTPDNFQSRRPNTSFCFLDIRSPGLGDTAMYLCATSRTTGSYEQYFGPGTRLTVT.